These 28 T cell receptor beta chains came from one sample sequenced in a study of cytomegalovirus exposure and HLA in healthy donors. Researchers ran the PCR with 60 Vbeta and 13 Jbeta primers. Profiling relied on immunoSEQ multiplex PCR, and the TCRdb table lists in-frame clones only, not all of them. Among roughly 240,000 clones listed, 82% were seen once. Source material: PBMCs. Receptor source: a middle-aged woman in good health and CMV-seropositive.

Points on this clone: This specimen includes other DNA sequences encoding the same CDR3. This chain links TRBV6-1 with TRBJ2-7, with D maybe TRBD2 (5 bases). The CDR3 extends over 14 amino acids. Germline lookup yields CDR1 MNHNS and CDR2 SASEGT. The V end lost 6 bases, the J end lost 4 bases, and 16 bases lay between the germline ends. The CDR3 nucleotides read TGTGCCAGCAGAAAGACCCGGGATAGTTACGAGCAGTACTTC. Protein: CASRKTRDSYEQYF.

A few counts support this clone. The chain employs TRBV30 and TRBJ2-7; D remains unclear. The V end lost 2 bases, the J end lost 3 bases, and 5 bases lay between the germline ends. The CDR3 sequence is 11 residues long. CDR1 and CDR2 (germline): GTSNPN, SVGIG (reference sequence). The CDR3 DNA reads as TGTGCCTGGAGTAACAGCTACGAGCAGTACTTC. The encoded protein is CAWSNSYEQYF.

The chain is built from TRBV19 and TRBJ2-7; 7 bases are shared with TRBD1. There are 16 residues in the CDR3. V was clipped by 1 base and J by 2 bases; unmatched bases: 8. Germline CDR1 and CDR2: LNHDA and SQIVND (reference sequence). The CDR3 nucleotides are TGTGCCAGTAGTATAGTACAGGGGAACGGCGCCTACGAGCAGTACTTC. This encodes CASSIVQGNGAYEQYF.

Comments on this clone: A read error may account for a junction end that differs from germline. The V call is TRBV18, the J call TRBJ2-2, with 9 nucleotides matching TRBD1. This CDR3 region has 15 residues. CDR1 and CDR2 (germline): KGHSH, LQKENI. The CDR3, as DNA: TGTGCCAGCTCACAGGGACAGGGAGGCACCGGGGGGCTGTTTTTT. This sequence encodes CASSQGQGGTGGLFF.

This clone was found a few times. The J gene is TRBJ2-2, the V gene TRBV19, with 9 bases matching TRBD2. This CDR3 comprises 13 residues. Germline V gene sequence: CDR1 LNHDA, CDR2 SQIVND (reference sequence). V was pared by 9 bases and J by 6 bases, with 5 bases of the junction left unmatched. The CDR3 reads CASSGLASGELFF. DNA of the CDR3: TGTGCCAGCTCGGGACTAGCCTCCGGGGAGCTGTTTTTT.

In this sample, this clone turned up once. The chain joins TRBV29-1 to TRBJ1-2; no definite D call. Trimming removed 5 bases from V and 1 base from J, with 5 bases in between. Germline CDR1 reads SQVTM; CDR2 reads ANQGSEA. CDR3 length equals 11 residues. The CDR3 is CSVLFNYGYTF. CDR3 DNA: TGCAGCGTTCTCTTTAACTATGGCTACACCTTC.

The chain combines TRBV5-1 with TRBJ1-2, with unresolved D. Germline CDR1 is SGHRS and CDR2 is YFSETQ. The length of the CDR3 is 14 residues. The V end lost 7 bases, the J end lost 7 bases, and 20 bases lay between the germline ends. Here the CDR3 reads CASALDGSPGGYTF. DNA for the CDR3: TGCGCCAGCGCCTTGGACGGCTCCCCGGGTGGCTACACCTTC.

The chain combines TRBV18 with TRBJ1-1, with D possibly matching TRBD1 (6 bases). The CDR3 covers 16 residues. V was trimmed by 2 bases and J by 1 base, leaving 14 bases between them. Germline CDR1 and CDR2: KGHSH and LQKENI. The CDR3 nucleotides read TGTGCCAGCTCACCAACCCGCGACAGGCAGAACACTGAAGCTTTCTTT. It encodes CASSPTRDRQNTEAFF.

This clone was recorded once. The CDR3 loop reads CAWGLRALNRRRQETQYF. The DNA of the CDR3 is TGTGCCTGGGGCCTCAGGGCGTTGAACAGGAGAAGACAAGAGACCCAGTACTTC. The chain combines TRBV30 with TRBJ2-5; maybe TRBD1 (5 bases). This CDR3 contains 18 residues. V lost 5 bases to trimming and J lost 2 bases, with 27 bases between them. Germline lookup yields CDR1 GTSNPN and CDR2 SVGIG (reference sequence).

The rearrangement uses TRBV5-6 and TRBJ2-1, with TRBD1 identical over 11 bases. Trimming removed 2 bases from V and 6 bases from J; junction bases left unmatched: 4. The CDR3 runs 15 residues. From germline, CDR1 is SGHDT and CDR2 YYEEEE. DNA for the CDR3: TGTGCCAGCAGCTTCCTCGGGACAGGGGGCAATGAGCAGTTCTTC. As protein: CASSFLGTGGNEQFF.

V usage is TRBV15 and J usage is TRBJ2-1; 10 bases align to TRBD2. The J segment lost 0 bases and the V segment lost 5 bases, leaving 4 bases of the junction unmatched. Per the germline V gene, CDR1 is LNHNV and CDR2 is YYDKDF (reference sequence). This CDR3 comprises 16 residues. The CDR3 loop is CATSSSGGSSYNEQFF. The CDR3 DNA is TGTGCCACCAGCTCTAGCGGGGGAAGCTCCTACAATGAGCAGTTCTTC.

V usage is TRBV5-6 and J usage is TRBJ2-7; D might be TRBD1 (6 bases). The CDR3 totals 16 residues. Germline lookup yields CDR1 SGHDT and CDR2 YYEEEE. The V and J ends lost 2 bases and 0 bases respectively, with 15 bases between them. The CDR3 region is CASSLGRGASSYEQYF. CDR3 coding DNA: TGTGCCAGCAGCTTAGGCAGGGGCGCAAGCTCCTACGAGCAGTACTTC.

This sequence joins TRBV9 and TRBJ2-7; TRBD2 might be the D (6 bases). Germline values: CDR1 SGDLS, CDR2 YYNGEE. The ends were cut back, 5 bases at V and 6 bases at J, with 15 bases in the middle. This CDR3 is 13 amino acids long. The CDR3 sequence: CASSLALGSEQYF. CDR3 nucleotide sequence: TGTGCCAGCAGTCTAGCGCTAGGAAGCGAGCAGTACTTC. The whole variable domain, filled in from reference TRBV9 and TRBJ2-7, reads DSGVTQTPKHLITATGQRVTLRCSPRSGDLSVYWYQQSLDQGLQFLIQYYNGEERAKGNILERFSAQQFPDLHSELNLSSLELGDSALYFCASSLALGSEQYFGPGTRLTVT.

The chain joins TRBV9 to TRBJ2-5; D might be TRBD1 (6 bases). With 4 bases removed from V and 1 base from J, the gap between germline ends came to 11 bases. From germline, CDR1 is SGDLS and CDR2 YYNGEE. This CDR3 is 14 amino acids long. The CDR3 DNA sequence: TGTGCCAGCAGCCAGTCGGACAGCCAAGAGACCCAGTACTTC. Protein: CASSQSDSQETQYF.

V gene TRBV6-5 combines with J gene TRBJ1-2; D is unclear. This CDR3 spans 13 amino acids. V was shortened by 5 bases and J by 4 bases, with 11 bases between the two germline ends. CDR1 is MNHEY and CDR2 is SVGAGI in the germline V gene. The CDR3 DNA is TGTGCCAGCAGTCTATACGTGAGCTATGGCTACACCTTC. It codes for CASSLYVSYGYTF.

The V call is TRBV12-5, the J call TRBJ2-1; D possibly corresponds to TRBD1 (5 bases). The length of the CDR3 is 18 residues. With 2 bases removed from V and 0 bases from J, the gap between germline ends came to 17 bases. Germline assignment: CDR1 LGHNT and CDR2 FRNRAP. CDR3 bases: TGTGCTAGTGGTTTGACGCCGGGTCCCAGGGCCTCCTACAATGAGCAGTTCTTC. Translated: CASGLTPGPRASYNEQFF. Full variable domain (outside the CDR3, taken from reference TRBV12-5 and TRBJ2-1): DARVTQTPRHKVTEMGQEVTMRCQPILGHNTVFWYRQTMMQGLELLAYFRNRAPLDDSGMPKDRFSAEMPDATLATLKIQPSEPRDSAVYFCASGLTPGPRASYNEQFFGPGTRLTVL.

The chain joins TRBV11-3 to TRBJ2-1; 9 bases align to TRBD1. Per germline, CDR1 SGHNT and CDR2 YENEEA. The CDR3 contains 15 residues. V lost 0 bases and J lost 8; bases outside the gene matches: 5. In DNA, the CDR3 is TGTGCCAGCAGCTTAGAGGGACAGGGTTGGGATGAGCAGTTCTTC. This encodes CASSLEGQGWDEQFF.

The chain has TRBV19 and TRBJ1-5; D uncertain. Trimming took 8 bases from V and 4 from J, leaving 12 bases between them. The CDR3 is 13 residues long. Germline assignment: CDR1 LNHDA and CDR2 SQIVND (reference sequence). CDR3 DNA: TGTGCCAGTTGGAGCGGGTGGAATCAGCCCCAGCATTTT. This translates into CASWSGWNQPQHF.

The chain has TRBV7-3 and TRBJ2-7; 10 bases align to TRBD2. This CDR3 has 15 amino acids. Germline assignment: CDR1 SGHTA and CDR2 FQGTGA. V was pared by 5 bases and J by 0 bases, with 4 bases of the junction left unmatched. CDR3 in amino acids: CASSLSGGPSYEQYF. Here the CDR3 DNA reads TGTGCCAGCAGCCTTAGCGGGGGGCCCTCCTACGAGCAGTACTTC.

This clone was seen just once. CDR3 DNA sequence: TGTGCCAGTAGTATAGGGCCAGAGAACACTGAAGCTTTCTTT. Its protein product is CASSIGPENTEAFF. The chain carries TRBV19 and TRBJ1-1; D is ambiguous. Deletions cut 1 base from V and 1 base from J, with 7 bases between. The CDR3 loop spans 14 amino acids. CDR1 and CDR2 (germline): LNHDA, SQIVND (reference sequence).

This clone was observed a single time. The CDR3 region is CAIAREGNQPQHF. DNA for the CDR3: TGTGCCATCGCGAGGGAGGGCAATCAGCCCCAGCATTTT. This chain joins TRBV10-3 and TRBJ1-5; D gene ambiguous. The germline V gene has CDR1 ENHRY and CDR2 SYGVKD. V dropped 8 bases and J dropped 2 bases, with 10 bases sitting between them. The CDR3 has 13 amino acids.

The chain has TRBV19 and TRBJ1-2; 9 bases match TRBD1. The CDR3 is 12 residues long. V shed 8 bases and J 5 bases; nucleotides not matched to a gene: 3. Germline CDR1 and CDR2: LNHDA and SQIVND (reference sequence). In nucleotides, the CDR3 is TGTGCCAGTTCTGGACAGGGGTATGGCTACACCTTC. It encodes CASSGQGYGYTF.

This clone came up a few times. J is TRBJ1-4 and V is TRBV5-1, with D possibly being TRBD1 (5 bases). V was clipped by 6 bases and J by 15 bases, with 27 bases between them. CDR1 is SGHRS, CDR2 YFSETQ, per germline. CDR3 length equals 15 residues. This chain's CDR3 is CASTGDTSSAQVLFF. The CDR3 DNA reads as TGCGCCAGCACGGGGGATACCTCCAGCGCTCAGGTCTTGTTTTTT.

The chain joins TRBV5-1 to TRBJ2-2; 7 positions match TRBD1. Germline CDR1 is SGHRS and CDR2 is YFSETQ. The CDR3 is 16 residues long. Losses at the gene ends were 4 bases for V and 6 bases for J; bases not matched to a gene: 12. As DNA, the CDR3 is TGCGCCAGCAGCGTGTACAGGGGAGAGGCATCCGGGGAGCTGTTTTTT. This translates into CASSVYRGEASGELFF. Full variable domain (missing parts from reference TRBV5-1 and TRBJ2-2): KAGVTQTPRYLIKTRGQQVTLSCSPISGHRSVSWYQQTPGQGLQFLFEYFSETQRNKGNFPGRFSGRQFSNSRSEMNVSTLELGDSALYLCASSVYRGEASGELFFGEGSRLTVL.

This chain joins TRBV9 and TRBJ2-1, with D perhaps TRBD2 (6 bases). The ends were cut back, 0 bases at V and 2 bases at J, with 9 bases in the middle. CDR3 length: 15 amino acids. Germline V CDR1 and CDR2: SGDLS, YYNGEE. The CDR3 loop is CASSVGGETYNEQFF. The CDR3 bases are TGTGCCAGCAGCGTAGGCGGGGAAACCTACAATGAGCAGTTCTTC.

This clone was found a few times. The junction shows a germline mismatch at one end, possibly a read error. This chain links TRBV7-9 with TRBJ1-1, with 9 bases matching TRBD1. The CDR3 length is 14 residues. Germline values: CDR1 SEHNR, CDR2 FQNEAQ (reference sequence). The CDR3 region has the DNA TGTTCCAGCAGCTCGACAGGGGGTGGCACTGAAGCTTTCTTT. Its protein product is CSSSSTGGGTEAFF.

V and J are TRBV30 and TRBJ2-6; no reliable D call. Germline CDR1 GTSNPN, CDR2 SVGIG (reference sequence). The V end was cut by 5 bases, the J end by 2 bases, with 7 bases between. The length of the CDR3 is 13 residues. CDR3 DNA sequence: TGTGCCTGGGTAGTCGCTGGGGCCAACGTCCTGACTTTC. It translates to CAWVVAGANVLTF.

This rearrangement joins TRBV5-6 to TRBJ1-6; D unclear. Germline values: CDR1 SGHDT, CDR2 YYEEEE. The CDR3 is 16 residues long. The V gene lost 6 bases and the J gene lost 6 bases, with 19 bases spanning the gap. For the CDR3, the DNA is TGTGCCAGCAAATCATACCGAGAACGGTTTAATTCACCCCTCCACTTT. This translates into CASKSYRERFNSPLHF.